Each of the 21 T cell receptor beta chains below was sequenced from the same sample in a study of T cell responses to AZD1222 COVID-19 vaccine. Clones were read by immunoSEQ multiplex PCR, and TCRdb kept only the in-frame ones, dropping some. Counted here are approximately 130,000 clones, over 90% occurring once; the ten biggest clones make up more than 0.7%. Sequencing used peripheral blood, obtained on day 0 of AZD1222 vaccination. The source of these receptors is an adult in good health.

V usage is TRBV5-6 and J usage is TRBJ2-1; TRBD1 matches 7 bases. The CDR3 consists of 15 residues. V lost 4 bases to trimming and J lost 3 bases; unmatched junction nucleotides: 7. CDR1 is SGHDT, CDR2 YYEEEE, per germline. CDR3 amino acids: CASSADRVFYNEQFF. In DNA form, the CDR3 reads TGTGCCAGCAGCGCAGACAGGGTTTTCTACAATGAGCAGTTCTTC.

The chain recombines TRBV23-1 with TRBJ1-2; D remains unclear. TRBV23-1 is known as an ORF, though its function is uncertain. The CDR3 covers 18 residues. The ends were cut back, 0 bases at V and 0 bases at J, with 17 bases in the middle. CDR3 DNA sequence: TGCGCCAGCAGTCAATCACGAGAATACGAGAGAGCTAACTATGGCTACACCTTC. Amino acids: CASSQSREYERANYGYTF.

This rearrangement joins TRBV19 to TRBJ2-2; tentatively, D is TRBD2 (5 bases). The CDR3 is 15 amino acids. Germline V gene data show CDR1 as LNHDA and CDR2 as SQIVND (reference sequence). The V and J ends lost 5 bases and 3 bases respectively, with 13 bases between them. CDR3 region: CASSSGKGHTGELFF. CDR3 in DNA: TGTGCCAGTAGTTCGGGGAAAGGGCACACCGGGGAGCTGTTTTTT.

J is TRBJ1-1 and V is TRBV6-5; unclear D gene. CDR3 length: 16 amino acids. Trimming took 0 bases from V and 2 from J, leaving 13 bases between them. Germline CDR1 reads MNHEY; CDR2 reads SVGAGI. The CDR3 nucleotides read TGTGCCAGCAGTTACTCGAAACGTTTGGTTAACACTGAAGCTTTCTTT. Translation: CASSYSKRLVNTEAFF.

The V and J genes are TRBV5-6 and TRBJ1-2; D is perhaps TRBD1 (6 bases). V gave up 4 bases and J gave up 7 bases, with 20 bases separating them. The CDR3 extends over 15 amino acids. CDR1 is SGHDT, CDR2 YYEEEE, per germline. The CDR3 DNA sequence: TGTGCCAGCAGCCCGACGGACTACTCCAGGGGTGGCTACACCTTC. Protein product: CASSPTDYSRGGYTF.

The chain combines TRBV6-2 or TRBV6-3 with TRBJ1-4, with 10 bases identical to TRBD1. The CDR3 has 17 amino acids. V dropped 5 bases and J dropped 1; count of bases not matched to a gene: 7. CDR1 is MNHEY, CDR2 SVGEGT, per germline. CDR3 DNA sequence: TGTGCCAGCAGTGCGTCCCGGGACAGGGGAACTAATGAAAAACTGTTTTTT. Protein sequence: CASSASRDRGTNEKLFF.

Only one count was recorded for this clone. V and J are TRBV6-5 and TRBJ1-1; D perhaps matches TRBD1 (5 bases). CDR1 is MNHEY and CDR2 is SVGAGI in the germline V gene. V gave up 3 bases and J gave up 0 bases, with 11 bases separating them. The CDR3 loop spans 15 amino acids. This CDR3 is CASSYGWGMNTEAFF. DNA of the CDR3: TGTGCCAGCAGTTATGGATGGGGCATGAACACTGAAGCTTTCTTT.

The chain recombines TRBV19 with TRBJ2-5, with D possibly being TRBD1 or TRBD2 (5 bases each). The CDR3 loop spans 14 amino acids. Germline V gene lookup returns CDR1 LNHDA and CDR2 SQIVND (reference sequence). V was clipped by 10 bases and J by 3 bases, with 18 bases between them. CDR3: CATRGQRGEETQYF. In DNA form, the CDR3 reads TGTGCCACCCGAGGTCAAAGGGGAGAAGAGACCCAGTACTTC.

V usage is TRBV5-8 and J usage is TRBJ2-1; 8 bases map to TRBD2. V dropped 4 bases and J dropped 0; count of bases not matched to a gene: 3. This CDR3 is 15 amino acids long. Germline CDR1 reads SGHTS; CDR2 reads YDEGEE. In DNA, the CDR3 is TGTGCCAGCAGCCTGGGGACTAGCTCCTACAATGAGCAGTTCTTC. It translates to CASSLGTSSYNEQFF.

The J gene is TRBJ1-5, the V gene TRBV28, with D perhaps matching TRBD1 (6 bases). Germline V gene lookup returns CDR1 MDHEN and CDR2 SYDVKM. Trimming removed 5 bases at V and 2 bases at J, with 19 bases between. The length of the CDR3 is 17 residues. CDR3 region: CASSPTHRVRGNQPQHF. The CDR3 coding sequence is TGTGCCAGCAGTCCCACTCACAGGGTAAGGGGCAATCAGCCCCAGCATTTT.

The rearrangement links TRBV6-5 to TRBJ1-1; unclear D gene. Germline V CDR1 and CDR2: MNHEY, SVGAGI. V shed 7 bases and J shed 1 base, with 10 bases lying between them. The CDR3 length is 13 residues. CDR3 in amino acids: CASNLLGNTEAFF. The CDR3 coding sequence is TGTGCCAGCAACCTATTAGGGAACACTGAAGCTTTCTTT.

The chain uses TRBV27 and TRBJ2-1; D unresolved. V lost 5 bases and J 7 bases, leaving 9 bases between the germline ends. CDR1 and CDR2 from the germline V gene are MNHEY and SMNVEV (reference sequence). This CDR3 is built from 12 residues. The CDR3 reads CASSHDWNEQFF. As DNA, the CDR3 is TGTGCCAGCAGTCACGATTGGAATGAGCAGTTCTTC.

About this clone itself: The same CDR3 arises from other DNA sequences in this sample as well. V gene TRBV18 combines with J gene TRBJ1-2, with 12 bases matching TRBD1. The trim removed 6 bases at V and 4 bases at J, leaving 6 bases unmatched. This CDR3 has 15 amino acids. The germline CDR1 and CDR2 sequences are KGHSH and LQKENI. This chain's CDR3 is CASSPGTGGIYGYTF. CDR3 in DNA: TGTGCCAGCTCGCCTGGGACAGGGGGCATCTATGGCTACACCTTC.

The chain carries TRBV9 and TRBJ1-5; 7 nucleotides line up with TRBD1. Per germline, CDR1 SGDLS and CDR2 YYNGEE. This CDR3 comprises 15 residues. The V and J ends lost 4 bases and 4 bases, in that order; junction bases with no gene match: 8. The DNA for the CDR3 is TGTGCCAGCAGCTTAACCGGGACAGAGAATCAGCCCCAGCATTTT. This sequence encodes CASSLTGTENQPQHF.

In its sample, this clone was seen a few times. This chain connects TRBV5-5 to TRBJ1-2; no reliable D call. Trimming took off 4 bases at V and 3 bases at J, with 16 bases between the two ends. The CDR3 contains 15 residues. Germline V gene data show CDR1 as SGHKS and CDR2 as YYEKEE (reference sequence). The CDR3 coding sequence is TGTGCCAGCAGCGAGGCCGGGAGGGTGTACTATGGCTACACCTTC. Translation: CASSEAGRVYYGYTF.

This clone was seen more than once but under ten times. The rearrangement links TRBV7-3 to TRBJ2-7, with D uncertain. This CDR3 is built from 11 residues. Trimming left V 8 bases short and J 6 bases short, with 11 bases between. From germline, CDR1 is SGHTA and CDR2 FQGTGA. The CDR3 region is CASPELAEQYF. The CDR3 DNA reads TGTGCCAGCCCGGAGTTGGCCGAGCAGTACTTC.

V is TRBV25-1 and J is TRBJ2-5, with a tentative D call TRBD1 (5 bases). Germline V gene data show CDR1 as MGHDK and CDR2 as SYGVNS. Trimming took off 4 bases at V and 1 base at J, with 10 bases between the two ends. The CDR3 runs to 14 residues. CDR3 nucleotides: TGTGCCAGCAGTGTAGGGGAAGTCCAAGAGACCCAGTACTTC. This sequence encodes CASSVGEVQETQYF.

The J gene is TRBJ1-5, the V gene TRBV6-6; D is unresolved. Trimming shortened V by 6 bases and J by 4 bases, and 10 bases separated the two germline ends. The length of the CDR3 is 13 residues. Per the germline V gene, CDR1 is MNHNY and CDR2 is SVGAGI (reference sequence). CDR3 residues: CASSLSSNQPQHF. For the CDR3, the DNA is TGTGCCAGCAGCTTGTCTTCAAATCAGCCCCAGCATTTT.

The chain combines TRBV6-1 with TRBJ2-3; 10 nucleotides align to TRBD2. This CDR3 has 15 amino acids. Trimming took 3 bases from V and 7 from J; bases not matched to a gene: 7. Germline V CDR1 and CDR2: MNHNS, SASEGT. The chain's CDR3 is CASSDLGTSENTQYF. DNA for the CDR3: TGTGCCAGCAGTGACCTGGGGACTAGCGAGAATACGCAGTATTTT.

The chain employs TRBV27 and TRBJ1-5, with D possibly being TRBD1 (5 bases). V gave up 4 bases and J gave up 0 bases, with 16 bases separating them. This CDR3 region has 17 residues. Per germline, CDR1 MNHEY and CDR2 SMNVEV (reference sequence). The DNA of the CDR3 is TGTGCCAGCAGTTCTGACAGCGACCCCAGTAGCAATCAGCCCCAGCATTTT. It translates to CASSSDSDPSSNQPQHF.

The chain carries TRBV19 and TRBJ1-4; 7 bases agree with TRBD1. V lost 5 bases, J lost 5 bases, and 8 bases stayed unmatched. Germline CDR1 is LNHDA and CDR2 is SQIVND (reference sequence). CDR3 size: 15 residues. The CDR3 sequence: CASSDTGARNEKLFF. The CDR3 DNA is TGTGCCAGTAGTGACACAGGGGCGAGGAATGAAAAACTGTTTTTT.